This TCR beta chain was documented in a study of blood T cell repertoires in COVID-19. Overall study context: There were acute and convalescent COVID-19 samples, and they came from the United States, Italy and Spain. In each case, the material was cDNA or gDNA derived from T cells, B-cell-depleted T cells, or PBMCs.

The CDR3 sequence is 17 residues long. Germline CDR1 is SGHVS and CDR2 is FQNEAQ. The trim removed 1 base at V and 7 bases at J, leaving 13 bases unmatched. Some clones are missing from TCRdb's copy, which holds only in-frame ones; the method was immunoSEQ multiplex PCR. The sample holds approximately 350,000 clones; about 89% are singletons and the top ten take 1% to 1.5%. The sequencing sample was made of peripheral blood. The chain couples TRBV7-8 to TRBJ2-1; 7 nucleotides match TRBD1. This clonotype was sampled from a man aged 35-49 years with acute or convalescent COVID-19. The chain's CDR3 is CASSLGRVRGIMNEQFF. CDR3 sequence (DNA): TGTGCCAGCAGCTTAGGGCGGGTCAGGGGGATAATGAATGAGCAGTTCTTC.